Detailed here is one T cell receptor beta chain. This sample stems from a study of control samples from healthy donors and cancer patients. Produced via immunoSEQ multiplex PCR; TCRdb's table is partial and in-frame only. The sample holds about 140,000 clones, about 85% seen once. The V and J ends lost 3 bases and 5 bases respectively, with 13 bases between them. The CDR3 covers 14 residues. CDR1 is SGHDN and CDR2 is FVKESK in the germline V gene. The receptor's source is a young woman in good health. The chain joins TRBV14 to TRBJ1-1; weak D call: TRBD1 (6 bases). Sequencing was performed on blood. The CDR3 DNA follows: TGTGCCAGCAGCCACGGGACAAGGGAGACTGAAGCTTTCTTT. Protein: CASSHGTRETEAFF.